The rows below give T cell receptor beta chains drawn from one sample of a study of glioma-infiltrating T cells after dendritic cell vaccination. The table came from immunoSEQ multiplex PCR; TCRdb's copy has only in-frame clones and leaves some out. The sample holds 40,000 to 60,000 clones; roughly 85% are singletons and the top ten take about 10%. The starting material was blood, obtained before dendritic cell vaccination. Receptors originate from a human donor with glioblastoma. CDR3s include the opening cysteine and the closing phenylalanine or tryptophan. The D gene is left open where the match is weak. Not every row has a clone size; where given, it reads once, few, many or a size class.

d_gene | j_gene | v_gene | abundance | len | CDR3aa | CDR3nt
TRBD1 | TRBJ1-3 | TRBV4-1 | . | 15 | CASSTGTGRGNTIYF | TGCGCCAGCAGCACAGGGACAGGGCGAGGAAACACCATATATTTT
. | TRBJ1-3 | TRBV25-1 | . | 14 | CASKEAWNGNTIYF | TGTGCCAGCAAAGAGGCCTGGAATGGAAACACCATATATTTT
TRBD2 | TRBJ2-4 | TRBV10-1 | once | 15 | CASSESLAGGNIQYF | TGCGCCAGCAGTGAGTCCCTAGCGGGGGGAAACATTCAGTACTTC
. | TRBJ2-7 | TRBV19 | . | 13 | CASSIVGQTEQYF | TGTGCCAGTAGTATTGTCGGACAAACCGAGCAGTACTTC
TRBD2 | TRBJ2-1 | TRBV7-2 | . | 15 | CASSPAGLAGEEQFF | TGTGCCAGCAGCCCGGCGGGACTAGCGGGGGAGGAGCAGTTCTTC
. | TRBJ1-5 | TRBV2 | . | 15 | CASSESGSFNQPQHF | TGTGCCAGCAGTGAATCAGGAAGCTTCAATCAGCCCCAGCATTTT
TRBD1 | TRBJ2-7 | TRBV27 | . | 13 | CASSFDRGDEQYF | TGTGCCAGCAGTTTCGACAGGGGGGACGAGCAGTACTTC
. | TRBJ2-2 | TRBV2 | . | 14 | CASIWQGGTGELFF | TGTGCCAGCATTTGGCAGGGCGGCACCGGGGAGCTGTTTTTT
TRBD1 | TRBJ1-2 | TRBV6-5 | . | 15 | CASSYTTGGGYGYTF | TGTGCCAGCAGTTACACAACAGGGGGCGGCTATGGCTACACCTTC
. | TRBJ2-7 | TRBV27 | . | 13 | CASSLGRTYEQYF | TGTGCCAGCAGTTTAGGCAGGACCTACGAGCAGTACTTC
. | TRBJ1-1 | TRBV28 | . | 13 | CASQGSLVAEAFF | TGTGCCTCACAGGGATCACTAGTCGCTGAAGCTTTCTTT
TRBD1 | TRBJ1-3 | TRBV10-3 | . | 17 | CAISGGQTRISGNTIYF | TGTGCCATCAGTGGGGGACAGACAAGAATCTCTGGAAACACCATATATTTT
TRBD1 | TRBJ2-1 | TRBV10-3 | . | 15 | CAIRSTGVSYNEQFF | TGTGCCATCAGATCGACAGGGGTCTCCTACAATGAGCAGTTCTTC
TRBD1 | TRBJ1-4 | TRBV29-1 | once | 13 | CSVGGQVGEKLFF | TGCAGCGTTGGGGGACAGGTTGGCGAAAAACTGTTTTTT
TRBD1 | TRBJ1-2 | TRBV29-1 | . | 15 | CSVEGGGRRAYGYTF | TGCAGCGTCGAAGGAGGGGGCCGGAGGGCCTATGGCTACACCTTC
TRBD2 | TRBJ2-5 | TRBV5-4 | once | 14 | CASRMGGVSETQYF | TGTGCCAGCAGGATGGGGGGGGTCAGTGAGACCCAGTACTTC
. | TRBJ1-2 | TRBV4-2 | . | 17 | CASSQIKTGVGSYGYTF | TGTGCCAGCAGCCAGATCAAGACAGGAGTGGGATCCTATGGCTACACCTTC
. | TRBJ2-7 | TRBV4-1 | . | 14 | CASSLRGAVREQYF | TGCGCCAGCAGCCTACGGGGGGCAGTTCGCGAGCAGTACTTC
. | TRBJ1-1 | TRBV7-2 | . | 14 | CASSLLLGNTEAFF | TGTGCCAGCAGCTTACTCCTCGGGAACACTGAAGCTTTCTTT
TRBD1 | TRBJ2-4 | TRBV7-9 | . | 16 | CASSLTGGWAKNIQYF | TGTGCCAGCAGCCTGACAGGGGGCTGGGCCAAAAACATTCAGTACTTC
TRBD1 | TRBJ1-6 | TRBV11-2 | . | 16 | CASSLGKGQLNSPLHF | TGTGCCAGCAGCTTAGGAAAGGGACAGCTTAATTCACCCCTCCACTTT
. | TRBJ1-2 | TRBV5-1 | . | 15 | CASSLAGTPGEGYTF | TGCGCCAGCAGCTTGGCTGGGACTCCGGGAGAAGGCTACACCTTC
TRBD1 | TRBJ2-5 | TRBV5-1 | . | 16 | CASSLGGTGVQETQYF | TGCGCCAGCAGCTTGGGGGGGACAGGGGTCCAAGAGACCCAGTACTTC
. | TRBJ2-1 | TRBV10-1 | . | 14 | CASSESLNRNEQFF | TGCGCCAGCAGTGAGTCGTTGAATAGAAATGAGCAGTTCTTC
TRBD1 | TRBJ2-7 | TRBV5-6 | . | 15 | CASSGRKQGAYEQYF | TGTGCCAGCAGCGGAAGAAAGCAGGGGGCCTACGAGCAGTACTTC
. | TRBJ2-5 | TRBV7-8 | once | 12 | CASSPYQETQYF | TGTGCCAGCAGCCCGTACCAAGAGACCCAGTACTTC
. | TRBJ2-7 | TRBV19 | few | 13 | CASSGPEGREQYF | TGTGCCAGTAGTGGGCCAGAGGGTCGCGAGCAGTACTTC
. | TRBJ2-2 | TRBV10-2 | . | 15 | CASSEGGFVTGELFF | TGCGCCAGCAGCGAGGGGGGCTTTGTGACCGGGGAGCTGTTTTTT
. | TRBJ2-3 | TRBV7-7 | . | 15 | CASSEAQGRTDTQYF | TGTGCTAGCAGCGAGGCTCAGGGTCGTACAGATACGCAGTATTTT
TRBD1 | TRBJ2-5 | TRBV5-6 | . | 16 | CASSLYGQGTSETQYF | TGTGCCAGCAGCTTGTACGGACAGGGGACTTCGGAGACCCAGTACTTC
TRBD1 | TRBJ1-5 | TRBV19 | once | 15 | CASTIPGDSNQPQHF | TGTGCCAGTACCATACCTGGGGACAGTAATCAGCCCCAGCATTTT
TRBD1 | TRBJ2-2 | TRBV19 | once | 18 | CASSIDPTGPWGTGELFF | TGTGCCAGTAGTATAGACCCGACAGGGCCATGGGGCACCGGGGAGCTGTTTTTT
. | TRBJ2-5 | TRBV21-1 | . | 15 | CASSIRQGAQETQYF | TGTGCCAGCAGCATCAGGCAGGGGGCCCAAGAGACCCAGTACTTC
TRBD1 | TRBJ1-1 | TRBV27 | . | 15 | CASSNPGQGYTEAFF | TGTGCCAGCAGTAATCCGGGACAGGGATACACTGAAGCTTTCTTT
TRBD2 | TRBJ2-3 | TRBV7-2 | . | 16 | CASSLVGTSGTDTQYF | TGTGCCAGCAGCTTAGTGGGGACTAGCGGCACAGATACGCAGTATTTT
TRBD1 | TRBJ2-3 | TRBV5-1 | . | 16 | CASAIDRGGGTDTQYF | TGCGCCAGCGCCATAGACAGGGGAGGTGGCACAGATACGCAGTATTTT
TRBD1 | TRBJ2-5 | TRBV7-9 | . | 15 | CASSTLQGAGETQYF | TGTGCCAGCAGCACCCTACAGGGGGCTGGTGAGACCCAGTACTTC
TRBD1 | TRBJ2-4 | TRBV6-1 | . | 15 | CASSEAWDDRAPLDF | TGTGCCAGCAGTGAAGCGTGGGACGACAGGGCCCCTTTGGACTTC
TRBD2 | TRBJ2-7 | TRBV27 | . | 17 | CASSFRAPVAGAYEQYF | TGTGCCAGCAGTTTTAGGGCGCCGGTAGCGGGGGCCTACGAGCAGTACTTC
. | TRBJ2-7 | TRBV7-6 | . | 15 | CASSLNPTSSYEQYF | TGTGCCAGCAGCTTAAACCCGACTAGCTCCTACGAGCAGTACTTC